This T cell receptor beta chain was observed in a study of identical twins (dated by TCRdb to the mid-2010s). Concerning the study at large: The study deep-sequenced TCR alpha and beta repertoires from monozygotic twins, unrelated adults of various ages and cord blood to test whether fetal clonotypes persist. Replicate twin experiments were performed at different times using different library preparation protocols to rule out contamination.

Broad study findings and their caveats: In beta out-of-frame sequences, excess twin sharing was weaker, because having fewer shared sequences lowered the signal-to-noise ratio. In monozygotic twins, recombination models systematically underestimated out-of-frame TCR alpha sharing, but the models matched the sharing seen between unrelated individuals. Because the same donors could not be followed over many years, conclusions were based on cross-sectional statistical analysis. Invariant T cells such as MAIT and iNKT could partly confound zero-insertion analyses, although diverse VJ usage argued against such confounding for most clonotypes. Compared with coincidental sharing between unrelated individuals, out-of-frame TCR alpha sequences shared between twins had an excess of sequences with low generation probability. Abundant cord blood beta clonotypes carried fewer insertions; young adult naive repertoires showed a weaker similar trend, while memory repertoires showed none.

Notes on this clonotype: Which antigen it targets is not known. Within one base of it there is no much larger clone, and no base qualities were kept.

CDR1 and CDR2 were assigned from the germline V gene (reference sequence) as DFQATT and SNEGSKA. V is clipped by 0 bases and J by 4 bases, and the sequence between their germline boundaries is 12 bases long. Inclusive of the bounding cysteine and phenylalanine, the CDR3 is 15 residues long. Just the 45-base CDR3 DNA is kept, in frame starting at base 1. Every donor in the study was a healthy Caucasian. Three pairs of female monozygotic twins, all aged 18 to 29 years, made up the twin cohort. Positive isolation kits from Invitrogen were used to isolate the CD4+ and CD8+ T cell populations. Library preparation was by 5' RACE. TCRdb names Illumina HiSeq 2000 as the instrument used. Template switching added a universal primer binding site, and the final cDNA carried a unique molecular identifier that allowed TCR cDNA molecules to be counted accurately. Specific primers in the conserved constant-segment region were used to synthesize first-strand cDNA for TCR alpha and beta chains. To control for contamination, every cDNA library was double barcoded, receiving both a SMART-Mk sample barcode and Illumina barcodes. TruSeq adapter sequences along with Illumina sample barcodes were introduced in two successive PCR steps. The Illumina HiSeq platform was used with custom primers to sequence TCR alpha and beta cDNA libraries. The study's processing was this. MiGEC was used to process raw reads and extract unique molecular identifiers, and MiXCR was used to find CDR3 positions. Recombination models were inferred per individual with the repgenHMM and IGoR tools using an EM algorithm. Shared clonotypes were analyzed with the tcR package in R, and sharing was normalized by the product of cloneset sizes. To study raw recombination without the effects of thymic and clonal selection, out-of-frame nonproductive sequences were analyzed. The public reads were reanalyzed by TCRdb: fastp trimming at Q25, MiXCR alignment, in-frame beta chains only. Every CDR3 protein is listed once, alongside the most common genes and DNA of its rows. Here the V and J calls rest on TCRdb's processing, not on the authors' analysis. For this sample the table gives around 250,000 distinct CDR3 sequences, of which 6.5% were detected only once. Approximately 14% of the sample comes from the top ten.

This sample also appeared in a second study, on T cells expressing NK-cell markers. The second paper states: TCR beta-chain repertoires were profiled in sorted CD3+CD56+NKG2C+, CD3+CD56+NKG2C- and CD3+CD56-NKG2C+ T-cell subsets from several donors. Among the eight sequenced donors, seven were HCMV-seropositive and one was HCMV-seronegative. In several experiments an anti-gammadeltaTCR antibody was added to restrict sorting to alphabetaTCR-expressing T cells. In 5 to 7 donors, the dominant CD3+CD56+NKG2C+ clonotypes were found to rank among the top 10 CD8+ clonotypes and to make up about 1.0-7.5% of CD8+ T cells. Those dominant clonotypes were again the most abundant among CD3+CD56-NKG2C+ cells in a few donors, at about 25-60.1%. Whether the expanded NKG2C-expressing T cell clones were specific for HCMV antigens was left unclear. All eight donors whose samples were sequenced were randomly selected healthy volunteers, three of them men and five women. To determine HCMV serostatus, a commercial ELISA kit was used to detect HCMV-specific IgG in serum. Reads were demultiplexed and grouped by UMI with MIGEC, and clonotypes were assembled and quantified with MiTCR. To remove erroneous sequences, TCR cDNA sequences were retained only when supported by two or more reads. Downstream repertoire analysis used the tcR package, and clonotypes were matched across fractions by CDR3 nucleotide sequence plus V segment. Antigen specificity was annotated against VDJdb with VDJmatch, allowing one amino acid substitution in CDR3.

The receptor was derived from a young woman in good health. The rearrangement joined TRBV20-1 to TRBJ2-2; the D segment cannot be called with confidence. Material for sequencing was CD8+ T cells sorted from blood. CDR3 region: CSARDRMVGTGELFF. The nucleotide sequence is TGCAGTGCTAGAGATCGAATGGTGGGCACCGGGGAGCTGTTTTTT.